This is a list of T cell receptor beta chains from one sample in a study of T cells after yellow fever vaccination. From the 5' RACE reads, TCRdb called clonotypes with MiXCR, one entry per CDR3 protein. This sample has approximately 510,000 distinct CDR3 sequences, with 21% found just once. Sample: PBMCs, taken 21 days after the first yellow fever vaccination. The receptors come from a man aged 18 to 29 who received the YFV17D yellow fever vaccine. The CDR3 runs from the conserved cysteine through the conserved F or W. The order of the fields is D gene, V gene, clone size, J gene, CDR3 protein, CDR3 DNA. D genes are given only for firm matches. Only some rows state a clone size, as once, few, many or a class for expanded clones.

D gene: .
V gene: TRBV5-4
clone size: few
J gene: TRBJ2-4
CDR3 protein: CASSSQILAKNIQYF
CDR3 DNA: TGTGCCAGCAGCAGTCAGATCCTAGCCAAAAACATTCAGTACTTC

D gene: .
V gene: TRBV19
clone size: .
J gene: TRBJ2-5
CDR3 protein: CASSMSPGGQETQYF
CDR3 DNA: TGTGCCAGTAGTATGTCCCCCGGCGGGCAAGAGACCCAGTACTTC

D gene: TRBD2
V gene: TRBV11-1
clone size: few
J gene: TRBJ2-1
CDR3 protein: CASSSTGTSGGGEQFF
CDR3 DNA: TGTGCCAGCAGCTCCACCGGGACTAGCGGGGGGGGTGAGCAGTTCTTC

D gene: TRBD2
V gene: TRBV20-1
clone size: many
J gene: TRBJ2-5
CDR3 protein: CSATGLADQETQYF
CDR3 DNA: TGCAGTGCAACAGGACTAGCGGACCAAGAGACCCAGTACTTC

D gene: .
V gene: TRBV27
clone size: few
J gene: TRBJ2-1
CDR3 protein: CASSPSGPPGAYNEQFF
CDR3 DNA: TGTGCCAGCAGTCCGTCGGGGCCACCAGGGGCCTACAATGAGCAGTTCTTC

D gene: .
V gene: TRBV30
clone size: .
J gene: TRBJ2-1
CDR3 protein: CAWAQGHEQFF
CDR3 DNA: TGTGCCTGGGCGCAAGGACATGAGCAGTTCTTC

D gene: TRBD1
V gene: TRBV5-1
clone size: few
J gene: TRBJ2-2
CDR3 protein: CASSIGTENTGELFF
CDR3 DNA: TGCGCCAGCAGCATCGGGACAGAGAACACCGGGGAGCTGTTTTTT

D gene: TRBD2
V gene: TRBV3-1
clone size: .
J gene: TRBJ2-2
CDR3 protein: CASSQDRAGAGELFF
CDR3 DNA: TGTGCCAGCAGCCAAGATAGAGCGGGGGCCGGGGAGCTGTTTTTT

D gene: .
V gene: TRBV3-1
clone size: .
J gene: TRBJ2-5
CDR3 protein: CASHTLISQETQYF
CDR3 DNA: TGTGCCAGCCACACTTTAATCTCCCAAGAGACCCAGTACTTC

D gene: TRBD1
V gene: TRBV4-1
clone size: few
J gene: TRBJ2-5
CDR3 protein: CASSHDRGSETQYF
CDR3 DNA: TGCGCCAGCAGCCACGACAGGGGATCCGAGACCCAGTACTTC

D gene: TRBD1
V gene: TRBV4-2
clone size: .
J gene: TRBJ2-2
CDR3 protein: CASSQDMFRGLSGELFF
CDR3 DNA: TGTGCCAGCAGCCAAGATATGTTCAGGGGGCTATCTGGGGAGCTGTTTTTT

D gene: .
V gene: TRBV20-1
clone size: .
J gene: TRBJ1-1
CDR3 protein: CRLRRGDNTEAFF
CDR3 DNA: TGCAGGTTACGCAGAGGGGATAACACTGAAGCTTTCTTT

D gene: TRBD1
V gene: TRBV5-1
clone size: few
J gene: TRBJ1-4
CDR3 protein: CASSSGTALDEKLFF
CDR3 DNA: TGCGCCAGCAGCTCGGGGACAGCATTAGACGAAAAACTGTTTTTT

D gene: .
V gene: TRBV5-1
clone size: many
J gene: TRBJ1-1
CDR3 protein: CASSLENQKPFF
CDR3 DNA: TGCGCCAGCAGCTTGGAAAATCAGAAGCCTTTCTTT

D gene: .
V gene: TRBV7-9
clone size: few
J gene: TRBJ2-1
CDR3 protein: CASSFRDSPYNEQFF
CDR3 DNA: TGTGCCAGCAGCTTCCGGGACTCCCCCTACAATGAGCAGTTCTTC

D gene: .
V gene: TRBV7-2
clone size: few
J gene: TRBJ1-1
CDR3 protein: CASSLDPGFLTEAFF
CDR3 DNA: TGTGCCAGCAGCTTGGATCCAGGATTTCTCACTGAAGCTTTCTTT

D gene: .
V gene: TRBV5-1
clone size: few
J gene: TRBJ2-1
CDR3 protein: CASSPPQDYNEQFF
CDR3 DNA: TGCGCCAGCAGCCCACCGCAGGACTACAATGAGCAGTTCTTC

D gene: .
V gene: TRBV10-3
clone size: .
J gene: TRBJ2-6
CDR3 protein: CAISERGTGANVLTF
CDR3 DNA: TGTGCCATCAGTGAGAGGGGGACTGGGGCCAACGTCCTGACTTTC

D gene: TRBD1
V gene: TRBV24-1
clone size: .
J gene: TRBJ2-2
CDR3 protein: CATRGQGARSNTGELFF
CDR3 DNA: TGTGCCACGAGGGGGCAGGGGGCGAGATCGAACACCGGGGAGCTGTTTTTT

D gene: .
V gene: TRBV12-3/TRBV12-4
clone size: few
J gene: TRBJ2-4
CDR3 protein: CASSRRGASVQNIQYF
CDR3 DNA: TGTGCCAGCAGTAGACGAGGGGCCTCAGTGCAAAACATTCAGTACTTC

D gene: .
V gene: TRBV4-3
clone size: few
J gene: TRBJ2-1
CDR3 protein: CASSLSRTSRNEQFF
CDR3 DNA: TGCGCCAGCAGCCTATCCCGAACTAGCAGAAATGAGCAGTTCTTC

D gene: .
V gene: TRBV4-2
clone size: .
J gene: TRBJ1-4
CDR3 protein: CASSRGGGEKLFF
CDR3 DNA: TGTGCCAGCAGCCGAGGGGGGGGCGAAAAACTGTTTTTT

D gene: .
V gene: TRBV11-2
clone size: once
J gene: TRBJ2-5
CDR3 protein: CASSLVGGRVETQYF
CDR3 DNA: TGTGCCAGCAGTCTCGTCGGCGGGCGGGTGGAGACCCAGTACTTC

D gene: TRBD1
V gene: TRBV7-9
clone size: .
J gene: TRBJ1-2
CDR3 protein: CASSSGQDYGYGYTF
CDR3 DNA: TGTGCCAGCAGCTCGGGACAGGATTACGGCTATGGCTACACCTTC

D gene: .
V gene: TRBV25-1
clone size: .
J gene: TRBJ2-3
CDR3 protein: CASSPPLGRTDTQYF
CDR3 DNA: TGTGCCAGCAGCCCTCCTCTGGGGCGCACAGATACGCAGTATTTT

D gene: .
V gene: TRBV4-3
clone size: .
J gene: TRBJ2-7
CDR3 protein: CASSQGPGRHYEQYF
CDR3 DNA: TGCGCCAGCAGCCAAGGACCGGGACGGCACTACGAGCAGTACTTC

D gene: .
V gene: TRBV5-6
clone size: .
J gene: TRBJ1-2
CDR3 protein: CASSGGLRAGYTF
CDR3 DNA: .

D gene: .
V gene: TRBV20-1
clone size: once
J gene: TRBJ2-5
CDR3 protein: CSAGRGRPDQETQYF
CDR3 DNA: TGCAGTGCCGGCAGGGGCAGGCCCGACCAAGAGACCCAGTACTTC

D gene: .
V gene: TRBV4-2
clone size: many
J gene: TRBJ2-5
CDR3 protein: CASSQGDAEETQYF
CDR3 DNA: TGTGCCAGCAGCCAGGGGGACGCGGAAGAGACCCAGTACTTC

D gene: .
V gene: TRBV10-1
clone size: .
J gene: TRBJ1-1
CDR3 protein: CASVVGTEAFF
CDR3 DNA: TGCGCCAGCGTGGTAGGGACTGAAGCTTTCTTT

D gene: .
V gene: TRBV20-1
clone size: .
J gene: TRBJ2-5
CDR3 protein: CSAWTSQETQYF
CDR3 DNA: TGCAGTGCTTGGACTTCCCAAGAGACCCAGTACTTC

D gene: .
V gene: TRBV10-3
clone size: few
J gene: TRBJ2-2
CDR3 protein: CAVGTSQSGELFF
CDR3 DNA: TGTGCCGTGGGAACTAGCCAGTCCGGGGAGCTGTTTTTT

D gene: TRBD2
V gene: TRBV7-2
clone size: few
J gene: TRBJ2-5
CDR3 protein: CASSIAPGLEGVETQYF
CDR3 DNA: TGTGCCAGCAGCATTGCCCCGGGACTAGAAGGGGTAGAGACCCAGTACTTC

D gene: TRBD1
V gene: TRBV27
clone size: .
J gene: TRBJ1-1
CDR3 protein: CASSLQGGRTEAFF
CDR3 DNA: TGTGCCAGCAGTTTACAGGGGGGAAGGACTGAAGCTTTCTTT

D gene: .
V gene: TRBV5-1
clone size: once
J gene: TRBJ2-5
CDR3 protein: CASSLQGRIEETQYF
CDR3 DNA: TGCGCCAGCAGCTTACAGGGGAGGATCGAAGAGACCCAGTACTTC

D gene: .
V gene: TRBV19
clone size: .
J gene: TRBJ2-3
CDR3 protein: CASRSLSLTDTQYF
CDR3 DNA: TGTGCCAGTAGGAGCCTTTCTCTCACAGATACGCAGTATTTT

D gene: .
V gene: TRBV10-3
clone size: .
J gene: TRBJ1-1
CDR3 protein: CAIRGGGGEGTEAFF
CDR3 DNA: TGTGCCATCAGAGGAGGGGGGGGCGAGGGCACTGAAGCTTTCTTT

D gene: .
V gene: TRBV20-1
clone size: few
J gene: TRBJ1-2
CDR3 protein: CSARTKKDGYTF
CDR3 DNA: TGCAGTGCTAGAACGAAGAAGGATGGCTACACCTTC

D gene: .
V gene: TRBV15
clone size: .
J gene: TRBJ2-6
CDR3 protein: CATSRDRFSGANVLTF
CDR3 DNA: TGTGCCACCAGCAGAGACAGATTCTCTGGGGCCAACGTCCTGACTTTC

D gene: .
V gene: TRBV7-9
clone size: few
J gene: TRBJ2-7
CDR3 protein: CASSLSATYEQYF
CDR3 DNA: TGTGCCAGCAGCTTATCGGCGACCTACGAGCAGTACTTC

D gene: TRBD2
V gene: TRBV9
clone size: .
J gene: TRBJ2-2
CDR3 protein: CASSDVAGAFNTGELFF
CDR3 DNA: TGTGCCAGCAGCGACGTAGCGGGGGCCTTCAACACCGGGGAGCTGTTTTTT

D gene: .
V gene: TRBV6-2/TRBV6-3
clone size: .
J gene: TRBJ1-5
CDR3 protein: CASMESPRGPNQPQHF
CDR3 DNA: TGTGCCAGCATGGAGTCCCCGAGGGGCCCAAATCAGCCCCAGCATTTT

D gene: .
V gene: TRBV5-4
clone size: many
J gene: TRBJ2-2
CDR3 protein: CASSLEGANTGELFF
CDR3 DNA: TGTGCCAGCAGCTTAGAGGGGGCGAACACCGGGGAGCTGTTTTTT

D gene: .
V gene: TRBV6-5
clone size: few
J gene: TRBJ1-2
CDR3 protein: CASSYTERGDGYTF
CDR3 DNA: TGTGCCAGCAGTTACACCGAGAGGGGTGATGGCTACACCTTC

D gene: .
V gene: TRBV12-3/TRBV12-4
clone size: .
J gene: TRBJ1-1
CDR3 protein: CASSQVLHRGEAFF
CDR3 DNA: TGTGCCAGCAGTCAGGTCCTCCACCGGGGTGAAGCTTTCTTT

D gene: .
V gene: TRBV7-8
clone size: few
J gene: TRBJ2-5
CDR3 protein: CASSRWTEQKTQYF
CDR3 DNA: TGTGCCAGCAGCCGGTGGACTGAGCAGAAGACCCAGTACTTC

D gene: .
V gene: TRBV5-1
clone size: .
J gene: TRBJ2-7
CDR3 protein: CASSLPPAAEQYF
CDR3 DNA: TGCGCCAGCAGCTTGCCTCCCGCCGCCGAGCAGTACTTC

D gene: TRBD1
V gene: TRBV20-1
clone size: .
J gene: TRBJ1-3
CDR3 protein: CSARGEWGTEQGNTIYF
CDR3 DNA: TGCAGTGCTAGAGGGGAATGGGGGACAGAACAGGGAAACACCATATATTTT